The 18 T cell receptor beta chains below come from one sample, sequenced in a study of cytomegalovirus exposure and HLA in healthy donors. Researchers ran the PCR with 60 Vbeta and 13 Jbeta primers. Using immunoSEQ multiplex PCR, the repertoire was profiled, and TCRdb retains in-frame clones only, with some absent. The sample holds some 200,000 clones, roughly three quarters seen once. Sequenced: PBMCs. The receptors stem from a male donor in good health and CMV-seropositive.

V is TRBV30 and J is TRBJ1-1; a possible D gene is TRBD1 (5 bases). The germline gives CDR1 GTSNPN, CDR2 SVGIG (reference sequence). Trimming cost V 2 bases and J 1 base, with 8 bases left between them. The CDR3 runs 13 residues. DNA of the CDR3: TGTGCCTGGAGTTCCACAGGGAACACTGAAGCTTTCTTT. Residues: CAWSSTGNTEAFF.

There are a few counts of this clone. The rearrangement links TRBV4-2 to TRBJ1-5; 8 positions match TRBD1. The CDR3 extends over 16 amino acids. CDR1 and CDR2 (germline): LGHNA, YNFKEQ. V was clipped by 3 bases and J by 6 bases; unmatched bases: 10. The CDR3 here is CASSHPQGAGGQPQHF. The CDR3 coding sequence is TGTGCCAGCAGCCATCCGCAGGGGGCTGGGGGTCAGCCCCAGCATTTT.

The chain couples TRBV6-1 to TRBJ2-3, with D possibly matching TRBD1 (5 bases). The CDR3 length is 14 residues. Germline CDR1 MNHNS, CDR2 SASEGT. Trimming stripped 6 bases from V and 2 bases from J, with 12 bases between. This CDR3 reads CASSQTQDTDTQYF. CDR3 nucleotides: TGTGCCAGCAGCCAGACACAGGACACAGATACGCAGTATTTT.

This clone was observed a handful of times. In nucleotides, the CDR3 is TGTGCCAGCCGAACGCTATCGAACTCTGGAAACACCATATATTTT. This sequence encodes CASRTLSNSGNTIYF. This chain joins TRBV6-1 and TRBJ1-3; D gene uncertain. Germline CDR1 and CDR2: MNHNS and SASEGT. V dropped 8 bases and J dropped 0 bases, with 14 bases sitting between them. CDR3 length: 15 residues.

This chain connects TRBV7-3 to TRBJ1-1, with D tentatively TRBD1 (5 bases). V dropped 7 bases and J dropped 5 bases, with 20 bases sitting between them. The CDR3 totals 15 residues. CDR1 and CDR2 (germline): SGHTA, FQGTGA. In DNA, the CDR3 is TGTGCCAGCACTCCCTCCAGCGGGGGTAAGACTGAAGCTTTCTTT. It yields the protein CASTPSSGGKTEAFF. Looking up the rest from reference TRBV7-3 and TRBJ1-1 gives the full variable domain: GAGVSQTPSNKVTEKGKYVELRCDPISGHTALYWYRQSLGQGPEFLIYFQGTGAADDSGLPNDRFFAVRPEGSVSTLKIQRTERGDSAVYLCASTPSSGGKTEAFFGQGTRLTVV.

This clone appeared once. The chain employs TRBV5-4 and TRBJ1-2, with 9 bases aligning to TRBD1. J gave up 5 bases and V 3 bases, and 2 bases lay outside the gene matches. Germline CDR1 is SGHNT and CDR2 is YYREEE (reference sequence). CDR3 length equals 13 residues. The CDR3 bases are TGTGCCAGCAGCTGGGGGACAGGGTATGGCTACACCTTC. Encoded protein: CASSWGTGYGYTF.

This clone was counted only a few times. The rearrangement links TRBV11-1 to TRBJ2-3; 9 bases are a match to TRBD2. Germline V lookup: CDR1 SGHAT, CDR2 FQDESV (reference sequence). Trimming took 4 bases from V and 4 from J; bases not matched to a gene: 9. CDR3 size: 16 residues. CDR3 nucleotides: TGTGCCAGCAGCTGGAGGGCGGGGGGGGTTCCAGATACGCAGTATTTT. Translation gives CASSWRAGGVPDTQYF.

The V and J genes are TRBV5-1 and TRBJ2-7; 8 bases agree with TRBD2. Trimming at V came to 2 bases and at J to 3 bases, leaving 4 bases not matched to a gene. The CDR3 totals 14 residues. From germline, CDR1 is SGHRS and CDR2 YFSETQ. This CDR3 reads CASSLTAGVYEQYF. CDR3 coding DNA: TGCGCCAGCAGCTTAACAGCGGGAGTCTACGAGCAGTACTTC.

The rearrangement links TRBV7-2 to TRBJ1-1; D call uncertain. In germline, CDR1 is SGHTA, CDR2 FQGNSA. Between the trimmed V and J ends, which lost 8 bases and 4 bases, there was a span of 11 bases. The CDR3 is 12 residues long. CDR3 sequence: CASRLPVTEAFF. CDR3 coding DNA: TGTGCCAGCCGACTACCGGTCACTGAAGCTTTCTTT.

This clone was picked up one time. The chain joins TRBV18 to TRBJ1-4; D unresolved. V was clipped by 1 base and J by 0 bases, with 9 bases between them. Per germline, CDR1 KGHSH and CDR2 LQKENI. The CDR3 is 16 residues long. CDR3 nucleotide sequence: TGTGCCAGCTCACCACAATCCGGGGCAACTAATGAAAAACTGTTTTTT. Amino acids: CASSPQSGATNEKLFF. The full variable domain, rest sourced from reference TRBV18 and TRBJ1-4, is NAGVMQNPRHLVRRRGQEARLRCSPMKGHSHVYWYRQLPEEGLKFMVYLQKENIIDESGMPKERFSAEFPKEGPSILRIQQVVRGDSAAYFCASSPQSGATNEKLFFGSGTQLSVL.

The genes are TRBV27 and TRBJ1-4, with 10 bases fitting TRBD1. The trim removed 5 bases at V and 8 bases at J, leaving 8 bases unmatched. Looked up from germline, CDR1 is MNHEY and CDR2 is SMNVEV (reference sequence). This CDR3 has 15 residues. The CDR3 loop reads CASSTTGQGLEKLFF. CDR3 bases: TGTGCCAGCAGTACTACGGGACAGGGGTTGGAAAAACTGTTTTTT.

The V gene is TRBV28, the J gene TRBJ2-5; TRBD1 is a possible D gene (6 bases). The V end was cut by 5 bases, the J end by 1 base, with 11 bases between. CDR3 length: 14 residues. Per the germline V gene, CDR1 is MDHEN and CDR2 is SYDVKM. Here the CDR3 reads CASSRRGGQETQYF. The CDR3 region has the DNA TGTGCCAGCAGTCGCCGAGGGGGCCAAGAGACCCAGTACTTC.

The genes are TRBV30 and TRBJ2-1; D may be TRBD2 (6 bases). From germline, CDR1 is GTSNPN and CDR2 SVGIG (reference sequence). The germline V and J ends were trimmed by 4 bases and 0 bases, with 10 bases remaining between them. The CDR3 length is 14 residues. CDR3 loop: CAWTTGSSYNEQFF. The DNA of the CDR3 is TGTGCCTGGACTACCGGGAGCTCCTACAATGAGCAGTTCTTC.

J is TRBJ1-1 and V is TRBV5-4, with D possibly TRBD1 on 5 matching bases. Germline CDR1 and CDR2: SGHNT and YYREEE (reference sequence). The CDR3 runs to 12 residues. V was cut by 4 bases and J by 3 bases, with 7 bases left in between. For the CDR3, the DNA is TGTGCCAGCAGCCCAGGGCACACTGAAGCTTTCTTT. Translating gives CASSPGHTEAFF.

This clone has more than one count but fewer than ten. The V and J genes are TRBV28 and TRBJ2-7; 7 bases match TRBD1. J lost 0 bases, V lost 6 bases, and 5 bases had no gene match. The CDR3 runs 14 residues. The germline V gene encodes CDR1 MDHEN and CDR2 SYDVKM. Here the CDR3 reads CASRLQGTSYEQYF. As DNA, the CDR3 is TGTGCCAGCAGGCTACAGGGGACCTCCTACGAGCAGTACTTC.

This clone is a singleton in its sample. This chain links TRBV9 with TRBJ2-7; TRBD2 agrees at 8 bases. The trim removed 0 bases at V and 4 bases at J, leaving 9 bases unmatched. This CDR3 spans 16 amino acids. Germline lookup yields CDR1 SGDLS and CDR2 YYNGEE. CDR3 sequence reads: CASSVAPGGRQYEQYF. The CDR3 nucleotides read TGTGCCAGCAGCGTAGCCCCGGGGGGGAGACAGTACGAGCAGTACTTC. The entire variable domain, with the rest obtained from reference TRBV9 and TRBJ2-7, is as follows: DSGVTQTPKHLITATGQRVTLRCSPRSGDLSVYWYQQSLDQGLQFLIQYYNGEERAKGNILERFSAQQFPDLHSELNLSSLELGDSALYFCASSVAPGGRQYEQYFGPGTRLTVT.

The chain combines TRBV7-9 with TRBJ2-7; D is ambiguous. The CDR3 is made up of 16 amino acids. The germline V and J ends were trimmed by 1 base and 0 bases, with 13 bases remaining between them. Germline CDR1 is SEHNR and CDR2 is FQNEAQ (reference sequence). The CDR3 sequence: CASSLGAGLASYEQYF. CDR3 DNA sequence: TGTGCCAGCAGCTTAGGGGCAGGTCTCGCCTCCTACGAGCAGTACTTC.

The V gene is TRBV7-2, the J gene TRBJ2-4, with 9 bases matching TRBD2. The ends lost 4 bases at V and 6 bases at J; junction bases unmatched: 1. The CDR3 has 13 residues. Per germline, CDR1 SGHTA and CDR2 FQGNSA. CDR3 in amino acids: CASSSRGGNIQYF. CDR3 nucleotides: TGTGCCAGCAGCTCGCGGGGGGGAAACATTCAGTACTTC.